This T cell receptor beta chain was sequenced for a study of OX40 agonist ivuxolimab in advanced cancers. Study-level information: The group had a mean age of about 60 years, ranged from about 20 to 79, and was less than 85% male. Enrollees could have had prior anti-PD-1, anti-PD-L1 or anti-CTLA-4 therapy, which roughly 40% had received.

The method was immunoSEQ multiplex PCR; TCRdb's version includes in-frame clones alone and lacks a portion of them. Among tens of thousands of clones listed, around 90% were seen once. The germline V and J ends were trimmed by 0 bases and 6 bases, with 8 bases remaining between them. There are 14 residues in the CDR3. In germline, CDR1 is MNHEY, CDR2 SVGAGI. This chain joins TRBV6-5 and TRBJ2-2; D is perhaps TRBD2 (6 bases). The sample here was CD4+ or CD8+ T cells sorted from blood, taken in a trial of the OX40 agonist ivuxolimab. The receptor was derived from an adult with an advanced solid tumor such as melanoma, head and neck, liver or kidney cancer. CDR3 loop: CASSYSGGSGELFF. The CDR3 DNA is TGTGCCAGCAGTTACTCGGGGGGTTCCGGGGAGCTGTTTTTT.